This T cell receptor beta chain is from a study of response to subunit inactivated influenza vaccine. Findings and limits, study-wide: The authors suggested that every seasonal influenza vaccination recruits few new T cells.

Worth noting for this clonotype: Its cognate antigen is unknown.

Using its own MiXCR run on the RT-PCR reads, TCRdb lists one record per CDR3 protein. The table has 550,000 to 600,000 distinct CDR3 sequences, about 10% seen once. Germline assignment: CDR1 GTSNPN and CDR2 SVGIG (reference sequence). V was clipped by 3 bases and J by 4 bases, with 15 bases between them. The CDR3 extends over 14 amino acids. The sequence came from a man aged 50-60 years who received an inactivated influenza vaccine. The chain is built from TRBV30 and TRBJ1-2; a weak D match, TRBD1 (6 bases). The material was PBMCs from blood, obtained on the day of vaccination. CDR3 DNA sequence: TGTGCCTGGAGCTTGGGCCTCAGGGGCTATGGCTACACCTTC. Translated: CAWSLGLRGYGYTF.